Listed below are T cell receptor beta chains from one sample, sequenced in a study of post-analysis software for immune sequencing data. One entry per CDR3 protein, called by TCRdb with MiXCR from the PCR reads. The repertoire holds 820,000 or so distinct CDR3 sequences, about 53% seen once, with under 6% in the top ten. Sequencing was performed on blood. These receptors originate from a girl under 18 with multiple sclerosis. Both conserved end residues are part of each CDR3. D genes are given only for firm matches. Only some rows state a clone size, as once, few, many or a class for expanded clones.

j_call clone_size d_call v_call cdr3_aa cdr3_nt
TRBJ2-5 - - TRBV12-3/TRBV12-4 CASSPDPGRRETQYF TGTGCCAGCAGTCCCGATCCGGGCCGCCGGGAGACCCAGTACTTC
TRBJ2-4 - TRBD1 TRBV10-3 CAISDPDREAKNIQYF TGTGCCATCAGTGACCCGGACAGGGAAGCCAAAAACATTCAGTACTTC
TRBJ2-7 - - TRBV5-1 CASSFVTGAYEQYF TGCGCCAGCAGCTTCGTGACAGGAGCCTACGAGCAGTACTTC
TRBJ2-1 - - TRBV5-1 CASSLSGIQGNEQFF TGCGCCAGCAGCTTGAGCGGGATTCAGGGGAATGAGCAGTTCTTC
TRBJ2-1 - - TRBV12-5 CASGVDEQFF TGTGCTAGCGGGGTAGATGAGCAGTTCTTC
TRBJ1-2 - - TRBV20-1 CSARAGHGYTF TGCAGTGCTAGAGCTGGACATGGCTACACCTTC
TRBJ2-7 - - TRBV12-3/TRBV12-4 CASSFRGVTYEQYF TGTGCCAGCAGTTTTCGCGGGGTAACCTACGAGCAGTACTTC
TRBJ2-4 - TRBD2 TRBV3-1 CASSQGLAGVPILAKNIQYF TGTGCCAGCAGCCAAGGGCTAGCGGGAGTCCCGATTCTAGCCAAAAACATTCAGTACTTC
TRBJ1-5 - - TRBV27 CASRTMDNQPQHF TGTGCCAGCAGGACCATGGACAATCAGCCCCAGCATTTT
TRBJ2-1 - TRBD2 TRBV14 CASSRLAGHEQFF TGTGCCAGCAGCAGACTAGCGGGCCATGAGCAGTTCTTC
TRBJ2-1 - TRBD2 TRBV3-1 CASSQPTSGTYNEQFF TGTGCCAGCAGCCAACCGACTAGCGGAACCTACAATGAGCAGTTCTTC
TRBJ2-3 - - TRBV7-3 CASSLIGRISTDTQYF TGTGCCAGCAGCTTAATTGGGCGGATTAGCACAGATACGCAGTATTTT
TRBJ2-7 few - TRBV7-3 CASSLTGGGFYEQYF TGTGCCAGCAGCTTAACAGGGGGAGGCTTCTACGAGCAGTACTTC
TRBJ2-7 - TRBD1 TRBV10-3 CAISATGASYEQYF TGTGCCATCAGTGCGACAGGGGCATCCTACGAGCAGTACTTC
TRBJ2-7 - TRBD1 TRBV11-2 CASSLVLDRGLPRLSSYEQYF TGTGCCAGCAGCTTAGTACTGGACAGGGGGCTCCCTAGGTTAAGCTCCTACGAGCAGTACTTC
TRBJ1-6 - - TRBV4-1 CASSQVSGDVTHSPLHF TGCGCCAGCAGCCAAGTGAGTGGAGACGTTACTCATTCACCCCTCCACTTT
TRBJ2-7 few - TRBV27 CASSSSGLASSYEQYF -
TRBJ2-5 - - TRBV9 CASSSGSAALANEQYF TGTGCCAGCAGCTCCGGGTCCGCCGCACTTGCGAATGAGCAGTACTTC
TRBJ2-6 - - TRBV7-9 CASSNSKAGYSGANVLTF TGTGCCAGCAGCAATTCGAAAGCGGGCTACTCTGGGGCCAACGTCCTGACTTTC
TRBJ2-4 - TRBD1 TRBV12-3/TRBV12-4 CASTPTGVAKNIQYF TGTGCCAGCACCCCGACAGGGGTAGCCAAAAACATTCAGTACTTC
TRBJ2-7 - TRBD2 TRBV25-1 CASSELWFSGLADSYEQYF TGTGCCAGCAGTGAATTGTGGTTTTCGGGACTAGCGGATTCCTACGAGCAGTACTTC
TRBJ1-5 few - TRBV6-5 CASTTDSNQPQHF TGTGCCAGCACGACAGATAGCAATCAGCCCCAGCATTTT
TRBJ1-4 - TRBD1 TRBV10-3 CAIRTPGQGLGEKLFF TGTGCCATCAGGACCCCGGGACAGGGGCTCGGGGAAAAACTGTTTTTT
TRBJ2-3 - TRBD2 TRBV5-1 CASSLLGLAGSDTQYF TGCGCCAGCAGCTTGTTGGGACTAGCGGGATCAGATACGCAGTATTTT
TRBJ1-1 - - TRBV5-1 CASSGRDTRLSPNTEAFF TGCGCCAGCAGCGGCCGGGACACCCGGTTAAGTCCAAACACTGAAGCTTTCTTT
TRBJ2-5 - - TRBV12-3/TRBV12-4 CASSLMASSEETQYF TGTGCCAGCAGTTTAATGGCTAGCTCTGAAGAGACCCAGTACTTC
TRBJ2-5 - - TRBV20-1 CSAETRDIRETQYF TGCAGTGCGGAGACCCGGGACATCCGGGAGACCCAGTACTTC
TRBJ1-1 - - TRBV11-1 CASSPGGTLGAFF TGTGCCAGCAGCCCAGGCGGCACCCTGGGAGCTTTCTTT
TRBJ2-3 - TRBD1 TRBV24-1 CATKDRGTDTQYF TGTGCCACCAAGGACAGGGGCACAGATACGCAGTATTTT
TRBJ2-5 - TRBD2 TRBV5-1 CASSLPLWTSGTQETQYF TGCGCCAGCAGCTTGCCCCTATGGACTAGCGGGACGCAAGAGACCCAGTACTTC
TRBJ2-3 once TRBD1 TRBV5-1 CASSEGQTISTDTQYF TGCGCCAGCAGCGAGGGACAGACTATCAGCACAGATACGCAGTATTTT
TRBJ2-7 - - TRBV12-3/TRBV12-4 CASRPGKADEQYF TGTGCCAGCCGTCCAGGAAAGGCTGACGAGCAGTACTTC
TRBJ2-5 once TRBD2 TRBV7-2 CASSSGLAGGKETQYF TGTGCCAGCAGCTCCGGACTAGCGGGAGGGAAAGAGACCCAGTACTTC
TRBJ2-5 - - TRBV29-1 CSVVGQGTQETQYF TGCAGCGTTGTCGGCCAGGGGACCCAAGAGACCCAGTACTTC
TRBJ2-5 - TRBD2 TRBV12-3/TRBV12-4 CASSLVTSGDQETQYF TGTGCCAGCAGTTTAGTGACTAGCGGAGACCAAGAGACCCAGTACTTC
TRBJ2-7 - - TRBV7-2 CASSTTTHSYEQYF TGTGCCAGCAGCACTACCACCCACAGCTACGAGCAGTACTTC
TRBJ1-2 - - TRBV5-1 CASSPGEGYTF TGCGCCAGCAGCCCAGGGGAGGGCTACACCTTC
TRBJ2-7 few - TRBV5-5 CASSLRFSYEQYF TGTGCCAGCAGCTTGAGATTTTCCTACGAGCAGTACTTC
TRBJ2-3 once - TRBV7-9 CASSLGGGTFTDTQYF TGTGCCAGCAGCTTAGGAGGCGGGACCTTCACAGATACGCAGTATTTT
TRBJ1-2 few TRBD1 TRBV5-1 CASRFAGQGSYGYTF TGCGCCAGCAGGTTCGCGGGACAGGGGTCCTATGGCTACACCTTC